This T cell receptor beta chain appears in the sequencing data of a study of T cell responses to AZD1222 COVID-19 vaccine. Libraries were prepared by immunoSEQ multiplex PCR; TCRdb keeps only in-frame clonotypes and omits some of them. This sample yields some 120,000 clones, of which 80% to 90% are seen a single time; under 2% belongs to the top ten. Study-wide results and caveats: Compared with day 0, the breadth and depth of the Spike-specific TCR repertoire rose significantly after two doses of AZD1222. There were mostly white British donors and more females than males, and clonal diversity was possibly underestimated.

Note on this clone: Its antigen is as yet unknown.

The V and J ends lost 1 base and 10 bases respectively, with 16 bases between them. This CDR3 is built from 15 residues. Germline CDR1 reads MGHRA; CDR2 reads YSYEKL. The chain joins TRBV4-1 to TRBJ1-4; no reliable D call. The sequence derives from an adult in good health. Material: peripheral blood, obtained on day 0 of AZD1222 vaccination. Written as DNA, the CDR3 is TGCGCCAGCAGCCAAGCTGTAACCGAACGGGGAAAACTGTTTTTT. This gives the protein CASSQAVTERGKLFF.